This T cell receptor (beta chain) was captured in a study of cytotoxic CD8 clonotypes in ibrutinib-treated CLL. Looking at the study overall: The samples contained approximately 280,000 productive templates on average. They also contained an average of about 90,000 productive rearrangements.

The CDR3 is 15 residues long. V gave up 3 bases and J gave up 1 base, with 16 bases separating them. Per the germline V gene, CDR1 is SQVTM and CDR2 is ANQGSEA. Investigators sought sequencing depths of between 1 in 200,000 and 1 in 1 million T cells. The data were produced by immunoSEQ multiplex PCR, yet TCRdb's version contains in-frame clones alone and is incomplete. The sample carries some 84,000 clones, more than 70% recorded once. Note on this clone: Antigen unknown.

Overall study findings and caveats: For progressing versus sustained-remission patients, sampling times were not the same.

Sequences were derived from PBMCs, sampled before ibrutinib treatment. This TCR was recovered from a human donor with chronic lymphocytic leukemia. This chain links TRBV29-1 with TRBJ2-7, with D hard to call. The CDR3 coding sequence is TGCAGCGTTGAGATTTCAAGGGTCGGGTCCTACGAGCAGTACTTC. Protein sequence: CSVEISRVGSYEQYF.